The clone carrying this T cell receptor beta chain was seen once. As yet, its antigen is unknown. It was by quantitative 5'-RACE with molecular barcodes that TCR beta libraries were made. TCRdb used MiXCR to reprocess the 5' RACE reads, holding one entry per CDR3 protein. Of around 490,000 distinct CDR3 sequences in the sample, about 5.2% were seen once. The data stem from a study of CD8 T cells in ankylosing spondylitis. Study-level results: The clones that were linked to disease were reported to be significantly enriched in matched synovial fluid samples from ankylosing spondylitis patients. Typical of ankylosing spondylitis blood, it appeared, was a TCR beta motif of roughly eight highly homologous variants.

The J segment lost 6 bases and the V segment lost 0 bases, leaving 7 bases of the junction unmatched. The CDR3 has 16 residues. Germline V CDR1 and CDR2: MGHRA, YSYEKL. The chain is built from TRBV4-1 and TRBJ1-5; 8 bases are a match to TRBD1. Input material: blood, either unsorted or a sorted T cell fraction (not recorded which). This TCR came from a male donor with ankylosing spondylitis. For the CDR3, the DNA is TGCGCCAGCAGCCAAGAGGGCACAGGGGGAGGTCAGCCCCAGCATTTT. The encoded protein is CASSQEGTGGGQPQHF.